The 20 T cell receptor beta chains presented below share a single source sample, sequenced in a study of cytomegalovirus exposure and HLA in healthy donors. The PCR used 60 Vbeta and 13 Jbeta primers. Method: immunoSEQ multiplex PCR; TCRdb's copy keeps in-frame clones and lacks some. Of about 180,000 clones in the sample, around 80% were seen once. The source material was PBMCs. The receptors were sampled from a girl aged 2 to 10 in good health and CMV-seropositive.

CDR3 loop: CASSQDQAGLSQPQHF. CDR3 sequence (DNA): TGCGCCAGCAGCCAAGACCAGGCAGGCCTAAGTCAGCCCCAGCATTTT. The chain combines TRBV4-1 with TRBJ1-5; D call uncertain. The CDR3 totals 16 residues. Germline V gene sequence: CDR1 MGHRA, CDR2 YSYEKL. Trimming cost V 0 bases and J 6 bases, with 15 bases left between them.

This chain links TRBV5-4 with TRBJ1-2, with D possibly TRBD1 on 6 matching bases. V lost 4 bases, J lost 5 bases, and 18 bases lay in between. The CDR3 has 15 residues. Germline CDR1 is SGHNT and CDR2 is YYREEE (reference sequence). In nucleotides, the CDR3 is TGTGCCAGCAGCCTTACACAGGGTGGTGGTTATGGCTACACCTTC. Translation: CASSLTQGGGYGYTF.

This chain's CDR3 is CASSQTGVGYTF. As DNA, the CDR3 is TGTGCCAGCAGCCAGACAGGGGTTGGCTACACCTTC. The gene calls are TRBV11-3 and TRBJ1-2; 8 nucleotides match TRBD1. CDR1 SGHNT and CDR2 YENEEA come from the germline V gene. Trimming cost V 5 bases and J 7 bases; bases outside gene matches: 3. CDR3 size: 12 residues.

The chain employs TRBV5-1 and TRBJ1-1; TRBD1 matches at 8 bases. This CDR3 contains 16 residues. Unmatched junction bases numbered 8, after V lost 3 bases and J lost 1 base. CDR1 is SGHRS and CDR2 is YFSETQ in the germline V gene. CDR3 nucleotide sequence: TGCGCCAGCAGCTCGAACCCACAGGGGGAGAACACTGAAGCTTTCTTT. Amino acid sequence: CASSSNPQGENTEAFF.

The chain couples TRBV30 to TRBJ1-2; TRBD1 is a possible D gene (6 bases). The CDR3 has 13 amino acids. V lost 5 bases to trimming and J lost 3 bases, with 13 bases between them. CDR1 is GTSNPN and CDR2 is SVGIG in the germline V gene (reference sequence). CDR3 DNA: TGTGCCTGGCGGGACACCCAACACTATGGCTACACCTTC. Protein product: CAWRDTQHYGYTF.

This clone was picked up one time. The CDR3 region is CASSSTSGKYNEQFF. CDR3 sequence (DNA): TGTGCCAGCAGCTCGACTAGTGGGAAATACAATGAGCAGTTCTTC. The rearrangement joins TRBV7-6 to TRBJ2-1, with D possibly TRBD2 on 6 matching bases. V dropped 4 bases and J dropped 4 bases, with 14 bases sitting between them. Germline V gives CDR1 SGHVS, CDR2 FNYEAQ. This CDR3 is 15 amino acids long.

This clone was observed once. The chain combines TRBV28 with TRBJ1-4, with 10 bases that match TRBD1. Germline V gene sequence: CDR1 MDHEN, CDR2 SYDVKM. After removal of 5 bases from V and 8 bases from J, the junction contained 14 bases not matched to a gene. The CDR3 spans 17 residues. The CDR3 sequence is CASSDVPGQGREEKLFF. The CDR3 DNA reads TGTGCCAGCAGTGACGTCCCGGGACAGGGGCGGGAGGAAAAACTGTTTTTT.

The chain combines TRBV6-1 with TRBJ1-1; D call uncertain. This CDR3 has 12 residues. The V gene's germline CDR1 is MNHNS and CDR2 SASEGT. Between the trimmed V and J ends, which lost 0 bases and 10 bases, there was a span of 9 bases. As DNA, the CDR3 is TGTGCCAGCAGTGAAGCTGCTCGGGGAGCTTTCTTT. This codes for CASSEAARGAFF.

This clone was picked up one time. The CDR3 nucleotides are TGTGCCAGCAGCACCGGGACTAGCTACGAGCAGTACTTC. Translation gives CASSTGTSYEQYF. The gene calls are TRBV11-3 and TRBJ2-7; 8 bases are shared with TRBD2. The V gene's germline CDR1 is SGHNT and CDR2 YENEEA. With V trimmed by 5 bases and J by 3 bases, 3 bases remained unmatched. The CDR3 length is 13 residues.

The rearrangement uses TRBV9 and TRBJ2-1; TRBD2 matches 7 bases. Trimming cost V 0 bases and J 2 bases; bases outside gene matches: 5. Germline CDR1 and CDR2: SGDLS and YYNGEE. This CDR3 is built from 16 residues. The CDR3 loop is CASSVELAEAYNEQFF. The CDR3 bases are TGTGCCAGCAGCGTAGAGCTAGCGGAGGCCTACAATGAGCAGTTCTTC.

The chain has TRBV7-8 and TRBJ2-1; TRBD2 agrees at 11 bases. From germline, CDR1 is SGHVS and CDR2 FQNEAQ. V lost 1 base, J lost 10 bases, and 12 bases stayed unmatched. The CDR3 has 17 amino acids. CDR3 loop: CASSLELGTSGAGEQFF. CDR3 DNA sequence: TGTGCCAGCAGCTTAGAACTCGGGACTAGCGGAGCCGGGGAGCAGTTCTTC.

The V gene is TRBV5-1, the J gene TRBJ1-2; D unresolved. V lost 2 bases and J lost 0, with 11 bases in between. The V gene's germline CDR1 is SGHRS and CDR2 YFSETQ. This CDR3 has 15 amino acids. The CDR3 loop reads CASSLGGDANYGYTF. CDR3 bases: TGCGCCAGCAGCTTAGGCGGGGATGCTAACTATGGCTACACCTTC.

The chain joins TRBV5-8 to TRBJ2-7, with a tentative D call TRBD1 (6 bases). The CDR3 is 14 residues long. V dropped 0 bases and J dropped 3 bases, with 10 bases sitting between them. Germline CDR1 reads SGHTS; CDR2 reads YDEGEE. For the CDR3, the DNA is TGTGCCAGCAGCTTGGGGACAGCGATCTACGAGCAGTACTTC. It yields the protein CASSLGTAIYEQYF.

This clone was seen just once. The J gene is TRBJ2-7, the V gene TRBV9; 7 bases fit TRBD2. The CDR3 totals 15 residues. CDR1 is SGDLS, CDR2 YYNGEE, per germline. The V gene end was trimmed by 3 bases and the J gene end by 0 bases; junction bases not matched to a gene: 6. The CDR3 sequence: CASSGSSGNSYEQYF. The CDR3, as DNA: TGTGCCAGCAGCGGCTCTAGCGGTAACTCCTACGAGCAGTACTTC.

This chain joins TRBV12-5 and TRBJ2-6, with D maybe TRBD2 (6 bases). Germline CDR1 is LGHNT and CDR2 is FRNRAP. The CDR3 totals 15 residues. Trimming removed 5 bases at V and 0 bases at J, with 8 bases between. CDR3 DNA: TGTGCTAGTGGTCGGGAGCGCTCTGGGGCCAACGTCCTGACTTTC. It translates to CASGRERSGANVLTF.

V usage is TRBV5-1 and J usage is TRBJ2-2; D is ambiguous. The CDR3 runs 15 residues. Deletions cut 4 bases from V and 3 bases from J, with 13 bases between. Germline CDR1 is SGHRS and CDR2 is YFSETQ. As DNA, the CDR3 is TGCGCCAGCAGCCCGCGATTGTCTGACACCGGGGAGCTGTTTTTT. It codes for CASSPRLSDTGELFF. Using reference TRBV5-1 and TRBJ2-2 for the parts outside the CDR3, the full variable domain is KAGVTQTPRYLIKTRGQQVTLSCSPISGHRSVSWYQQTPGQGLQFLFEYFSETQRNKGNFPGRFSGRQFSNSRSEMNVSTLELGDSALYLCASSPRLSDTGELFFGEGSRLTVL.

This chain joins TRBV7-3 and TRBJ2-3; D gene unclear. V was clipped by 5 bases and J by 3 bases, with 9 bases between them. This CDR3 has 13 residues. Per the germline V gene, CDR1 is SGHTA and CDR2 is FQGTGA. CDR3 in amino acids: CASSRSRTDTQYF. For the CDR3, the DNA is TGTGCCAGCAGCCGGTCGAGGACAGATACGCAGTATTTT.

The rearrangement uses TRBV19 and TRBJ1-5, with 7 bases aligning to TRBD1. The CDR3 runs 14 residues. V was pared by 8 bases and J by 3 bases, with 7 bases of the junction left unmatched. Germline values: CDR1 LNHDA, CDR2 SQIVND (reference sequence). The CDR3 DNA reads TGTGCCAGTGATAAGGGACAGTTCAATCAGCCCCAGCATTTT. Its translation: CASDKGQFNQPQHF.

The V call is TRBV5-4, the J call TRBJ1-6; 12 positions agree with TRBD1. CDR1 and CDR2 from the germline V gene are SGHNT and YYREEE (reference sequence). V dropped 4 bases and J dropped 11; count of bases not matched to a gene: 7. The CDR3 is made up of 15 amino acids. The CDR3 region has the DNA TGTGCCAGCAGCGGGGACAGGGGGCTCCCTACACCCCTCCACTTT. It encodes CASSGDRGLPTPLHF.

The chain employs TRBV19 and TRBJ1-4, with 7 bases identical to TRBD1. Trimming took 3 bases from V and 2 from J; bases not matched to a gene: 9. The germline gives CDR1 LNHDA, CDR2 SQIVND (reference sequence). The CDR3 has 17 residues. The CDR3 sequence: CASSIATGIGTNEKLFF. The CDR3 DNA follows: TGTGCCAGTAGTATCGCGACAGGGATCGGCACTAATGAAAAACTGTTTTTT.